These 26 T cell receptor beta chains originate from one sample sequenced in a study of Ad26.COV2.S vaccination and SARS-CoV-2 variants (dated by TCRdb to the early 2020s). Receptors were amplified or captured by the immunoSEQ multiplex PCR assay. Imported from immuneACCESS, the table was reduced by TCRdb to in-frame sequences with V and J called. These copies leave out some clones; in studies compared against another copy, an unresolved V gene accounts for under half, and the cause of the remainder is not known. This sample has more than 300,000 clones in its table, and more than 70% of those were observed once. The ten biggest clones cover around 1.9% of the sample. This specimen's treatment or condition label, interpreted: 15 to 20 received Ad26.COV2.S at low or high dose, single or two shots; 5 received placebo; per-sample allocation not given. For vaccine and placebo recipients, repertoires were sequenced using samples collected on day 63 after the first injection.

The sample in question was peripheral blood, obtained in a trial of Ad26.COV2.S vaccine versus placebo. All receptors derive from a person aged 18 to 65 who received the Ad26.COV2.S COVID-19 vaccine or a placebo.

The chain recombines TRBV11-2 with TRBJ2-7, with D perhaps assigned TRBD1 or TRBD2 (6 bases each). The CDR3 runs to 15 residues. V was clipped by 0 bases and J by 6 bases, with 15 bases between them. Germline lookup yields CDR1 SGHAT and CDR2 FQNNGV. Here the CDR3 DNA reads TGTGCCAGCAGCTTAGATTCGGGACTCAGGGGCGAGCAGTACTTC. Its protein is CASSLDSGLRGEQYF.

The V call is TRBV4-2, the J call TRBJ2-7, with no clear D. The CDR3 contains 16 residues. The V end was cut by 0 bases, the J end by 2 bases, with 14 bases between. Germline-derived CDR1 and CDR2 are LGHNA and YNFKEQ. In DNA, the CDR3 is TGTGCCAGCAGCCAAGATTTGACTGCAGGCACCTACGAGCAGTACTTC. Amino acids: CASSQDLTAGTYEQYF.

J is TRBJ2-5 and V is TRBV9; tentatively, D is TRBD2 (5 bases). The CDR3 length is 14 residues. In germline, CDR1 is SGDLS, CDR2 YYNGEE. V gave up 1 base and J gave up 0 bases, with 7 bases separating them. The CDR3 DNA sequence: TGTGCCAGCAGCGTAAGAGGGTACCAAGAGACCCAGTACTTC. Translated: CASSVRGYQETQYF.

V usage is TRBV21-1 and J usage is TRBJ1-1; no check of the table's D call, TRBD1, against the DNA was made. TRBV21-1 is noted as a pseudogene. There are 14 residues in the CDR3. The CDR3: CASSRGTGGSEAFF. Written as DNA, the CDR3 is TGTGCCAGCAGCAGAGGGACAGGGGGGTCTGAAGCTTTCTTT.

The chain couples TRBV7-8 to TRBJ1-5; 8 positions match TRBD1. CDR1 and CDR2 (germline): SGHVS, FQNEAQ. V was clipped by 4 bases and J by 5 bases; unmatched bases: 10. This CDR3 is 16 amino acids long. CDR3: CASSSHPGQAYQPQHF. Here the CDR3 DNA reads TGTGCCAGCAGCTCACACCCGGGACAGGCTTATCAGCCCCAGCATTTT.

Written as DNA, the CDR3 is TGTGCCAGCAGCAGAGGAGGGTCCACCTTAGGATATGGCTACACCTTC. Protein product: CASSRGGSTLGYGYTF. V is TRBV5-4 and J is TRBJ1-2; D not resolved. Trimming removed 4 bases from V and 5 bases from J, with 21 bases in between. This CDR3 region has 16 residues. The germline V gene has CDR1 SGHNT and CDR2 YYREEE (reference sequence).

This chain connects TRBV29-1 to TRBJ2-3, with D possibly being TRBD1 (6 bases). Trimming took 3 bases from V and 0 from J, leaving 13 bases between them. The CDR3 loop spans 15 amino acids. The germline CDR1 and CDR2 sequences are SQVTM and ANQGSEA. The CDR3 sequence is CSVEGTGHSTDTQYF. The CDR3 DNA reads TGCAGCGTTGAGGGAACGGGACATAGCACAGATACGCAGTATTTT.

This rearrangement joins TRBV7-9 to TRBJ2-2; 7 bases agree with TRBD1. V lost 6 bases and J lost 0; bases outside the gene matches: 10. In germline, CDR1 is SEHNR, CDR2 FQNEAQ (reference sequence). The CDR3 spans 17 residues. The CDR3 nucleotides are TGTGCCAGCAGTCCTTCCCCGGGACAGTCGAACACCGGGGAGCTGTTTTTT. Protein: CASSPSPGQSNTGELFF.

CDR3 residues: CASSLSRGYNEQFF. The CDR3 DNA reads TGCGCCAGCAGCCTTTCTCGGGGTTACAATGAGCAGTTCTTC. The chain employs TRBV4-3 and TRBJ2-1, with TRBD2 as a possible D gene (5 bases). This CDR3 is 14 amino acids long. The germline CDR1 and CDR2 sequences are LGHNA and YSLEER. Deletions cut 4 bases from V and 4 bases from J, with 11 bases between.

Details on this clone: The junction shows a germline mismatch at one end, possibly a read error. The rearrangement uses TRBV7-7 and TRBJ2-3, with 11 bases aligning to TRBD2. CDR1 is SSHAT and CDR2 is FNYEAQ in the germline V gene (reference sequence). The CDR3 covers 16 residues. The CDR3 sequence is CASSLVTSGELDTQYF. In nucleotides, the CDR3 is TGTGCTAGCAGCTTAGTGACTAGCGGGGAGTTGGATACGCAGTATTTT. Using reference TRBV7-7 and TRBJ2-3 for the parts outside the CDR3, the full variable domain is GAGVSQSPRYKVTKRGQDVTLRCDPISSHATLYWYQQALGQGPEFLTYFNYEAQPDKSGLPSDRFSAERPEGSISTLTIQRTEQRDSAMYRCASSLVTSGELDTQYFGPGTRLTVL.

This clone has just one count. The CDR3 is CSAGGANTGELFF. CDR3 nucleotides: TGCAGCGCCGGGGGGGCGAACACCGGGGAGCTGTTTTTT. The chain carries TRBV29-1 and TRBJ2-2; 8 nucleotides align to TRBD2. V was pared by 7 bases and J by 0 bases, with 1 base of the junction left unmatched. The CDR3 sequence is 13 residues long. Germline CDR1 reads SQVTM; CDR2 reads ANQGSEA.

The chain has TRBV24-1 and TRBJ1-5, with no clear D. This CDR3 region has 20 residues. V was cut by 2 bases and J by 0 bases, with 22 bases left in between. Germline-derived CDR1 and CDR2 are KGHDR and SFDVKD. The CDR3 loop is CATSDSGFSCISYSNQPQHF. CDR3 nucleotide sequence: TGTGCCACCAGTGATTCGGGTTTCAGTTGTATTAGTTATAGCAATCAGCCCCAGCATTTT.

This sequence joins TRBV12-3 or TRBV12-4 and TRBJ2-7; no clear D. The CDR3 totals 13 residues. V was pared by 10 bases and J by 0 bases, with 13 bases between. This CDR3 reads CATSPRFSYEQYF. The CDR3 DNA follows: TGTGCCACCAGCCCCAGGTTCTCCTACGAGCAGTACTTC.

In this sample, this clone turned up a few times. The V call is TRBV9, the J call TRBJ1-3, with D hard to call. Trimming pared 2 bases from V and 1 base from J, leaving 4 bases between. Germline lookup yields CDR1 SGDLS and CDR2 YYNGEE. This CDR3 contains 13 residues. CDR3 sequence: CASSVWSGNTIYF. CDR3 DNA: TGTGCCAGCAGCGTGTGGTCTGGAAACACCATATATTTT.

The CDR3 loop is CASSNPVRYKGDTEAFF. The CDR3 DNA reads as TGTGCCAGCAGCAACCCAGTCCGTTACAAGGGGGACACTGAAGCTTTCTTT. The chain is built from TRBV7-9 and TRBJ1-1, with TRBD1 as a possible D gene (6 bases). Per germline, CDR1 SEHNR and CDR2 FQNEAQ (reference sequence). The ends were cut back, 5 bases at V and 3 bases at J, with 22 bases in the middle. The CDR3 runs to 17 residues.

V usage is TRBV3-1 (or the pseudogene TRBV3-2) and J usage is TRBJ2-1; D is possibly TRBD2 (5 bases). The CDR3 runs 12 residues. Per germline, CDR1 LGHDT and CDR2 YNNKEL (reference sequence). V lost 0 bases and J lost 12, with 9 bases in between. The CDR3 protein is CASSQDTRGQFF. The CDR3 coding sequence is TGTGCCAGCAGCCAAGATACCCGGGGGCAGTTCTTC.

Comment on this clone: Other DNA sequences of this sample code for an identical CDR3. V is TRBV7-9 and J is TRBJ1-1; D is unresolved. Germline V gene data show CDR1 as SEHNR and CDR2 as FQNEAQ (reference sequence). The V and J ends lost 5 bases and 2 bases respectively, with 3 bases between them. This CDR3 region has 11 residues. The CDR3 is CASSLNTEAFF. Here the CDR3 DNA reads TGTGCCAGCAGCCTCAACACTGAAGCTTTCTTT. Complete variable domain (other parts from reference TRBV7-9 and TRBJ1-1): DTGVSQNPRHKITKRGQNVTFRCDPISEHNRLYWYRQTLGQGPEFLTYFQNEAQLEKSRLLSDRFSAERPKGSFSTLEIQRTEQGDSAMYLCASSLNTEAFFGQGTRLTVV.

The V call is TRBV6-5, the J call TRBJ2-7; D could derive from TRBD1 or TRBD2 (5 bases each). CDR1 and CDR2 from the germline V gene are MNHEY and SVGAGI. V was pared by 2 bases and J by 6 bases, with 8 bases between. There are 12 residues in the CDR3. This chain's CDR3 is CASSYGTGEQYF. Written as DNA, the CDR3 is TGTGCCAGCAGTTACGGGACGGGCGAGCAGTACTTC.

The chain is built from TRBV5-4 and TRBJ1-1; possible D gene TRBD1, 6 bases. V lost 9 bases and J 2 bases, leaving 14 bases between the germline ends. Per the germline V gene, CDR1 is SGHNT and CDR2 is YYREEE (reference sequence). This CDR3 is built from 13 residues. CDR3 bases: TGTGCCACAGGGACAACCGGAAACACTGAAGCTTTCTTT. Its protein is CATGTTGNTEAFF.

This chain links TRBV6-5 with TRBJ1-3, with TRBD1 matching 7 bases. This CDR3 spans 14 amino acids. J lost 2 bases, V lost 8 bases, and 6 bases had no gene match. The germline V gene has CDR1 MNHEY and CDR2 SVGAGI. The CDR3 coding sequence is TGTGCCAGCGGGGACAGAGGAACTGGAAACACCATATATTTT. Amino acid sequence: CASGDRGTGNTIYF.

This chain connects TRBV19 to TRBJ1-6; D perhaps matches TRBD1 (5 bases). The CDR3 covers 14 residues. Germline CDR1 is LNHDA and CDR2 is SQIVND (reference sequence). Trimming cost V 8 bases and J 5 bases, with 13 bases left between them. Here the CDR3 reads CASRGATDNSPLHF. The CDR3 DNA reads TGTGCCAGTCGCGGGGCGACAGATAATTCACCCCTCCACTTT.

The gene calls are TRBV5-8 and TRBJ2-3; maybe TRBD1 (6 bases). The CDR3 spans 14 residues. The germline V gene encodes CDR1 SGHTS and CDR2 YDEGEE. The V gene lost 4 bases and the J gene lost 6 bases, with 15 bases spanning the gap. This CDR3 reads CASSLVGASDTQYF. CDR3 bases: TGTGCCAGCAGCCTTGTGGGGGCAAGCGATACGCAGTATTTT.

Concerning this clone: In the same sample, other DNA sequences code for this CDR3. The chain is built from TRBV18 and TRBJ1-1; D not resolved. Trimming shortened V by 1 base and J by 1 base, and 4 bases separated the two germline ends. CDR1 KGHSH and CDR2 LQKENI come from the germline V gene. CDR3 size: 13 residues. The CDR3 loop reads CASSPLSNTEAFF. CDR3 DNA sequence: TGTGCCAGCTCACCACTCTCGAACACTGAAGCTTTCTTT.

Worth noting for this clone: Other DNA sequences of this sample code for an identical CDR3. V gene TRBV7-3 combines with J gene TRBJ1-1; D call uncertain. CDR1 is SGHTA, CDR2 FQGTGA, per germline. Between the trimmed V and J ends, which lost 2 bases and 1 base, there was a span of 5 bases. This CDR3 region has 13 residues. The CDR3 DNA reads TGTGCCAGCAGCTTACAAGAGAACACTGAAGCTTTCTTT. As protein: CASSLQENTEAFF.

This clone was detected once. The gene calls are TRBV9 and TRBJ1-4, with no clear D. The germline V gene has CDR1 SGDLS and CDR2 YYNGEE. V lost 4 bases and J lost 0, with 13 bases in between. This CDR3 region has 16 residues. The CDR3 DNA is TGTGCCAGCAGCCCCTCCGGGAAAACAACTAATGAAAAACTGTTTTTT. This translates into CASSPSGKTTNEKLFF.

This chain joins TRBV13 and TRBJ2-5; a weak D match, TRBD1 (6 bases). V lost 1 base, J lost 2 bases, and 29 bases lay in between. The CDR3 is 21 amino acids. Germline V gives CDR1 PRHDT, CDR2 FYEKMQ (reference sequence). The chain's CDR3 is CASSLDSLGASLLRSQETQYF. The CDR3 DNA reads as TGTGCCAGCAGCTTAGATTCTCTGGGGGCTAGTTTATTGAGAAGTCAAGAGACCCAGTACTTC.